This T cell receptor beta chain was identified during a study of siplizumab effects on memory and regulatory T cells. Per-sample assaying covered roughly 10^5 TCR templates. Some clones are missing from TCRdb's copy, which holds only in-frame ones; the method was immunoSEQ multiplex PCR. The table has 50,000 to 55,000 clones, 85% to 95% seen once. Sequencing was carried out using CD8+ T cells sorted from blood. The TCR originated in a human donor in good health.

CDR3 bases: TGTGCCAGCAGCCCCGGGACAGGGGACTACACCTTC. It codes for CASSPGTGDYTF. This chain connects TRBV7-9 to TRBJ1-2; 10 bases agree with TRBD1. CDR1 is SEHNR, CDR2 FQNEAQ, per germline (reference sequence). The V segment lost 5 bases and the J segment 10 bases; nucleotides outside the gene matches: 4. This CDR3 is 12 amino acids long.